A single sample is the source of the 9 T cell receptor beta chains below, sequenced in a study of blood T cell repertoires in COVID-19. Measured with immunoSEQ multiplex PCR; TCRdb has only the in-frame clones, and not every one. The sample holds some 180,000 clones; about 83% are singletons and the top ten take around 2.7%. The sequenced sample was peripheral blood. These receptors originate from an elderly woman with COVID-19, enrolled during active disease.

This clone was detected only a few times. The chain combines TRBV3-1 (or the pseudogene TRBV3-2) with TRBJ2-7, with no clear D. The germline V gene has CDR1 LGHDT and CDR2 YNNKEL (reference sequence). The CDR3 extends over 16 amino acids. The V end lost 1 base, the J end lost 1 base, and 14 bases lay between the germline ends. The CDR3 sequence: CASSQVRSRLSYEQYF. The CDR3 DNA reads as TGTGCCAGCAGCCAAGTCCGATCCAGACTGTCCTACGAGCAGTACTTC.

The chain joins TRBV7-2 to TRBJ2-1, with D possibly TRBD1 on 5 matching bases. The V end was cut by 8 bases, the J end by 2 bases, with 13 bases between. Germline assignment: CDR1 SGHTA and CDR2 FQGNSA. The CDR3 is 14 amino acids. The CDR3 protein is CASALKGPYNEQFF. DNA of the CDR3: TGTGCCAGCGCTCTTAAGGGGCCCTACAATGAGCAGTTCTTC.

The chain combines TRBV4-2 with TRBJ1-1; D gene ambiguous. The CDR3 runs 15 residues. V gave up 2 bases and J gave up 6 bases, with 16 bases separating them. Germline values: CDR1 LGHNA, CDR2 YNFKEQ. This chain's CDR3 is CASSQIRLGQAEAFF. The CDR3 bases are TGTGCCAGCAGCCAAATCCGCCTCGGTCAGGCTGAAGCTTTCTTT.

This clone was detected once. The chain joins TRBV24-1 to TRBJ2-1; D may be TRBD2 (6 bases). This CDR3 has 16 residues. Per germline, CDR1 KGHDR and CDR2 SFDVKD. Trimming removed 1 base at V and 0 bases at J, with 9 bases between. The CDR3 loop is CATSDFWDFSYNEQFF. In nucleotides, the CDR3 is TGTGCCACCAGTGATTTTTGGGACTTCTCCTACAATGAGCAGTTCTTC.

CDR3 in amino acids: CASSQTGELFF. The CDR3 region has the DNA TGTGCCAGCAGCCAAACCGGGGAGCTGTTTTTT. The chain couples TRBV7-9 to TRBJ2-2; D uncertain. The CDR3 has 11 residues. V lost 5 bases and J lost 5, with 3 bases in between. Germline V lookup: CDR1 SEHNR, CDR2 FQNEAQ (reference sequence).

This chain uses TRBV14 with TRBJ2-1, with 11 bases lining up with TRBD2. The germline gives CDR1 SGHDN, CDR2 FVKESK. Trimming cost V 1 base and J 12 bases; bases outside gene matches: 5. This CDR3 is built from 14 residues. CDR3 amino acids: CASSQALAGGGQFF. As DNA, the CDR3 is TGTGCCAGCAGCCAAGCCCTAGCGGGGGGCGGGCAGTTCTTC.

The rearrangement uses TRBV27 and TRBJ1-2; 8 bases fit TRBD1. The CDR3 contains 14 residues. The ends lost 2 bases at V and 4 bases at J; junction bases unmatched: 3. Germline V gene lookup returns CDR1 MNHEY and CDR2 SMNVEV (reference sequence). In DNA form, the CDR3 reads TGTGCCAGCAGTTTAAACAGGGGGTTCTATGGCTACACCTTC. Its protein is CASSLNRGFYGYTF.

V gene TRBV2 combines with J gene TRBJ1-4, with 7 bases aligning to TRBD1. This CDR3 is built from 16 residues. CDR1 and CDR2 from the germline V gene are SNHLY and FYNNEI. V trimming: 3 bases; J trimming: 5 bases; junction bases outside the gene matches: 9. The CDR3 DNA reads as TGTGCCAGCAGTGACCCCGCAGGGGGTATGAATGAAAAACTGTTTTTT. This translates into CASSDPAGGMNEKLFF.

CDR3 nucleotide sequence: TGTGCCAGCAGCGACGCACCGGGACAGTATAGCGGCTACACCTTC. This codes for CASSDAPGQYSGYTF. This chain connects TRBV11-2 to TRBJ1-2; 7 nucleotides match TRBD1. The J segment lost 8 bases and the V segment lost 5 bases, leaving 14 bases of the junction unmatched. CDR3 length: 15 amino acids. The germline gives CDR1 SGHAT, CDR2 FQNNGV.